These T cell receptor beta chains were read from a single sample in a study of blood T cells in healthy people across ages. MiXCR, applied by TCRdb to the 5' RACE reads, yields one record per CDR3 protein. The sample comprises 1.8 million or so distinct CDR3 sequences, roughly two fifths of which are singletons, and roughly 23% rests with the top ten. Sequencing used blood. The receptor set was obtained from a human donor in good health. CDR3s include the opening cysteine and the closing phenylalanine or tryptophan. D genes are given only for firm matches. The size entry is marked missing in some rows and otherwise reads once, few, many or a size class.

d_call: .
clone_size: few
v_call: TRBV4-3
j_call: TRBJ2-5
cdr3_aa: CASSQESNQETQYF
cdr3_nt: TGCGCCAGCAGCCAAGAGTCCAACCAAGAGACCCAGTACTTC

d_call: TRBD1
clone_size: few
v_call: TRBV5-1
j_call: TRBJ1-2
cdr3_aa: CAPFPRQGARGYTF
cdr3_nt: TGCGCCCCCTTCCCCCGACAGGGGGCGCGTGGCTACACCTTC

d_call: .
clone_size: .
v_call: TRBV24-1
j_call: TRBJ2-7
cdr3_aa: CATYRELYEQYF
cdr3_nt: TGTGCCACCTACAGGGAACTATACGAGCAGTACTTC

d_call: TRBD2
clone_size: once
v_call: TRBV6-2/TRBV6-3
j_call: TRBJ2-1
cdr3_aa: CASSYSGGAMDEQFF
cdr3_nt: TGTGCCAGCAGTTATAGCGGGGGGGCAATGGATGAGCAGTTCTTC

d_call: TRBD1
clone_size: few
v_call: TRBV5-1
j_call: TRBJ2-7
cdr3_aa: CASSSGQGSEQYF
cdr3_nt: TGCGCCAGCAGCTCCGGACAGGGAAGCGAGCAGTACTTC

d_call: .
clone_size: .
v_call: TRBV7-2
j_call: TRBJ1-5
cdr3_aa: CASSSNRNSNQPQHF
cdr3_nt: TGTGCCAGCAGCTCCAACAGGAACAGCAATCAGCCCCAGCATTTT

d_call: .
clone_size: .
v_call: TRBV12-3/TRBV12-4
j_call: TRBJ2-1
cdr3_aa: CASSPMGAPGYNEQFF
cdr3_nt: TGTGCCAGCAGTCCCATGGGGGCACCCGGGTACAATGAGCAGTTCTTC

d_call: .
clone_size: .
v_call: TRBV3-1
j_call: TRBJ2-3
cdr3_aa: CASSQDGGVCGTQYF
cdr3_nt: TGTGCCAGCAGCCAAGATGGGGGAGTTTGTGGTACGCAGTATTTT

d_call: .
clone_size: once
v_call: TRBV4-3
j_call: TRBJ1-2
cdr3_aa: CASSQEREGLDYGYTF
cdr3_nt: TGCGCCAGCAGCCAAGAAAGGGAAGGACTGGACTATGGCTACACCTTC

d_call: .
clone_size: .
v_call: TRBV4-3
j_call: TRBJ2-5
cdr3_aa: CASSQSATSPETQYF
cdr3_nt: TGCGCCAGCAGCCAAAGCGCGACTAGTCCCGAGACCCAGTACTTC

d_call: TRBD1
clone_size: few
v_call: TRBV3-1
j_call: TRBJ2-7
cdr3_aa: CASSPPGDRGTYEQYF
cdr3_nt: TGTGCCAGCAGCCCACCGGGGGACAGGGGTACCTACGAGCAGTACTTC

d_call: .
clone_size: few
v_call: TRBV7-6
j_call: TRBJ1-2
cdr3_aa: CASSPGLSGYGYTF
cdr3_nt: TGTGCCAGCAGCCCAGGGTTAAGTGGCTATGGCTACACCTTC

d_call: TRBD2
clone_size: .
v_call: TRBV20-1
j_call: TRBJ2-5
cdr3_aa: CSAPRGAGGETQYF
cdr3_nt: TGCAGTGCTCCGAGGGGGGCGGGAGGAGAGACCCAGTACTTC

d_call: .
clone_size: once
v_call: TRBV7-2
j_call: TRBJ1-2
cdr3_aa: CASSLGQALANYGYTF
cdr3_nt: TGTGCCAGCAGCTTAGGGCAGGCCCTAGCTAACTATGGCTACACCTTC

d_call: .
clone_size: .
v_call: TRBV20-1
j_call: TRBJ1-1
cdr3_aa: CSARDLLGGRTEAFF
cdr3_nt: TGCAGTGCTAGAGATCTCTTGGGGGGACGGACTGAAGCTTTCTTT

d_call: .
clone_size: .
v_call: TRBV20-1
j_call: TRBJ2-5
cdr3_aa: CGWGSPYKQYF
cdr3_nt: TGCGGATGGGGCTCCCCCTACAAGCAGTACTTC

d_call: .
clone_size: .
v_call: TRBV28
j_call: TRBJ2-7
cdr3_aa: CASSLVGPLGYEQYF
cdr3_nt: TGTGCCAGCAGTTTGGTCGGGCCTTTGGGGTACGAGCAGTACTTC

d_call: .
clone_size: .
v_call: TRBV20-1
j_call: TRBJ2-3
cdr3_aa: CSARVSLGGTDTQYF
cdr3_nt: TGCAGTGCTAGAGTTTCCCTCGGAGGTACAGATACGCAGTATTTT

d_call: TRBD2
clone_size: .
v_call: TRBV4-1
j_call: TRBJ2-1
cdr3_aa: CASSQATSGGGPNEQFF
cdr3_nt: TGCGCCAGCAGCCAAGCGACTAGCGGGGGGGGCCCCAATGAGCAGTTCTTC

d_call: TRBD1
clone_size: .
v_call: TRBV28
j_call: TRBJ2-3
cdr3_aa: CASSLGTVRLHTQYF
cdr3_nt: TGTGCCAGCAGTTTAGGGACAGTTCGACTTCATACGCAGTATTTT

d_call: TRBD1
clone_size: .
v_call: TRBV4-2
j_call: TRBJ2-7
cdr3_aa: CASSQGGDRARYEQYF
cdr3_nt: TGTGCCAGCAGCCAAGGGGGGGACAGGGCGAGGTACGAGCAGTACTTC

d_call: .
clone_size: .
v_call: TRBV6-1
j_call: TRBJ2-4
cdr3_aa: CASNLGYVQNIQYF
cdr3_nt: TGTGCCAGCAATCTCGGGTACGTCCAAAACATTCAGTACTTC

d_call: TRBD1
clone_size: once
v_call: TRBV4-1
j_call: TRBJ1-1
cdr3_aa: CASSQGTGSWAFF
cdr3_nt: TGCGCCAGCAGCCAAGGGACAGGTTCATGGGCTTTCTTT

d_call: .
clone_size: .
v_call: TRBV6-2/TRBV6-3
j_call: TRBJ2-5
cdr3_aa: CASSLLFETQYF
cdr3_nt: TGTGCCAGCAGCCTCCTCTTTGAGACCCAGTACTTC

d_call: .
clone_size: few
v_call: TRBV20-1
j_call: TRBJ2-5
cdr3_aa: CSAPRRNQETQYF
cdr3_nt: TGCAGTGCCCCTAGGCGGAACCAAGAGACCCAGTACTTC

d_call: TRBD1
clone_size: .
v_call: TRBV25-1
j_call: TRBJ2-7
cdr3_aa: CASSDPGGISYEQYF
cdr3_nt: TGTGCCAGCAGTGACCCAGGGGGAATTTCCTACGAGCAGTACTTC

d_call: .
clone_size: few
v_call: TRBV20-1
j_call: TRBJ2-1
cdr3_aa: CSALPGAVYNEQFF
cdr3_nt: TGCAGTGCTCTTCCGGGGGCGGTGTACAATGAGCAGTTCTTC

d_call: .
clone_size: .
v_call: TRBV29-1
j_call: TRBJ2-1
cdr3_aa: CSAGRDNEQFF
cdr3_nt: TGCAGCGCGGGCAGGGACAATGAGCAGTTCTTC

d_call: .
clone_size: many
v_call: TRBV5-1
j_call: TRBJ2-7
cdr3_aa: CASSLEPTYEQYF
cdr3_nt: TGTGCCAGCAGCTTAGAACCCACCTACGAGCAGTACTTC

d_call: TRBD2
clone_size: .
v_call: TRBV7-6
j_call: TRBJ2-1
cdr3_aa: CASSSTSGGSEQFF
cdr3_nt: TGTGCCAGCAGCTCGACTAGCGGGGGAAGTGAGCAGTTCTTC

d_call: .
clone_size: .
v_call: TRBV10-3
j_call: TRBJ2-3
cdr3_aa: CAISESTASRTTDTQYF
cdr3_nt: TGTGCCATCAGTGAGTCAACGGCTAGCAGGACCACAGATACGCAGTATTTT

d_call: TRBD2
clone_size: .
v_call: TRBV4-2
j_call: TRBJ2-7
cdr3_aa: CASSQGTSGWNNEQYF
cdr3_nt: TGTGCCAGCAGCCAAGGGACTAGCGGGTGGAACAATGAGCAGTACTTC

d_call: .
clone_size: .
v_call: TRBV25-1
j_call: TRBJ2-7
cdr3_aa: CASSEWTTGEQYF
cdr3_nt: TGTGCCAGCAGTGAATGGACTACGGGCGAGCAGTACTTC

d_call: .
clone_size: .
v_call: TRBV20-1
j_call: TRBJ2-7
cdr3_aa: CSAPRIGGREQYF
cdr3_nt: TGCAGTGCTCCTCGCATCGGGGGCCGCGAGCAGTACTTC

d_call: .
clone_size: few
v_call: TRBV6-6
j_call: TRBJ2-3
cdr3_aa: CASNLQSTDTQYF
cdr3_nt: TGTGCCAGCAATCTACAGAGCACAGATACGCAGTATTTT

d_call: .
clone_size: .
v_call: TRBV28
j_call: TRBJ2-1
cdr3_aa: CASSLLTLYNEQFF
cdr3_nt: TGTGCCAGCAGTTTACTTACTTTATACAATGAGCAGTTCTTC

d_call: .
clone_size: .
v_call: TRBV13
j_call: TRBJ1-2
cdr3_aa: CASSPTDRYGYTF
cdr3_nt: TGTGCCAGCAGCCCTACCGACCGTTATGGCTACACCTTC

d_call: .
clone_size: .
v_call: TRBV6-2/TRBV6-3
j_call: TRBJ2-1
cdr3_aa: CASSYLVREQFF
cdr3_nt: TGTGCCAGCAGTTATCTTGTAAGGGAGCAGTTCTTC

d_call: .
clone_size: few
v_call: TRBV15
j_call: TRBJ2-3
cdr3_aa: CATSRDRRGLDTQYF
cdr3_nt: TGTGCCACCAGCAGAGATCGTCGAGGCTTAGATACGCAGTATTTT

d_call: .
clone_size: .
v_call: TRBV5-4
j_call: TRBJ1-2
cdr3_aa: CASNPQGHYGYTF
cdr3_nt: TGTGCCAGCAATCCCCAGGGTCACTATGGCTACACCTTC

d_call: TRBD1
clone_size: .
v_call: TRBV7-9
j_call: TRBJ2-4
cdr3_aa: CASSLGRRDRGAKNIQYF
cdr3_nt: TGTGCCAGCAGCTTAGGCCGACGGGACAGAGGGGCCAAAAACATTCAGTACTTC

d_call: TRBD1
clone_size: .
v_call: TRBV15
j_call: TRBJ2-7
cdr3_aa: CATSRKTGINYEQYF
cdr3_nt: TGTGCCACCAGCAGAAAGACAGGGATAAACTACGAGCAGTACTTC

d_call: .
clone_size: few
v_call: TRBV7-2
j_call: TRBJ2-3
cdr3_aa: CASSRRNWDTQYF
cdr3_nt: TGTGCCAGCAGCCGCCGGAATTGGGATACGCAGTATTTT

d_call: .
clone_size: few
v_call: TRBV10-3
j_call: TRBJ1-4
cdr3_aa: CAISESHGKLFF
cdr3_nt: TGTGCCATCAGTGAGTCACACGGAAAGCTGTTTTTT

d_call: .
clone_size: few
v_call: TRBV10-3
j_call: TRBJ2-7
cdr3_aa: CAISVNREYEQYF
cdr3_nt: TGTGCCATCAGTGTTAACAGGGAGTACGAGCAGTACTTC

d_call: .
clone_size: few
v_call: TRBV12-3/TRBV12-4
j_call: TRBJ2-1
cdr3_aa: CASSFRQAVYNEQFF
cdr3_nt: TGTGCCAGCAGTTTTCGCCAGGCCGTCTACAATGAGCAGTTCTTC